One sample yielded the 10 T cell receptor beta chains listed below, sequenced in a study of blood T cells in healthy people across ages. Sample-barcoded 5' priming and a J-beta primer mix drove a second PCR of about 7 to 12 cycles. TCRdb reprocessed the 5' RACE reads with MiXCR, giving one entry per CDR3 protein. The repertoire holds hundreds of thousands of distinct CDR3 sequences, with approximately 25% as singletons. These data were also filed under a second study, of T cells of mothers and their children.

Input material: blood. Receptors were obtained from a boy between 5 and 17 years old in good health.

This chain uses TRBV5-1 with TRBJ1-1; 7 bases align to TRBD1. Germline V CDR1 and CDR2: SGHRS, YFSETQ. V lost 2 bases to trimming and J lost 6 bases; unmatched junction nucleotides: 10. CDR3 size: 15 residues. The CDR3 here is CASSFTTGSDAEAFF. The CDR3 DNA follows: TGCGCCAGCAGCTTTACGACAGGGTCGGATGCTGAAGCTTTCTTT.

This clonotype was detected a few times. At one end, the junction sequence differs from germline, possibly due to a read error. The chain links TRBV29-1 to TRBJ2-1, with D possibly matching TRBD1 (5 bases). The DNA end favors TRBJ2-7, so the J call may be wrong. This CDR3 is built from 14 residues. Germline V CDR1 and CDR2: SQVTM, ANQGSEA. This CDR3 is CSVEASQGVGEQYF. Written as DNA, the CDR3 is TGCAGCGTAGAAGCCAGCCAGGGCGTCGGCGAGCAGTACTTC.

At least ten counts were recorded for this clonotype. The rearrangement links TRBV7-2 to TRBJ2-5, with D hard to call. The ends were cut back, 5 bases at V and 5 bases at J, with 18 bases in the middle. The germline V gene encodes CDR1 SGHTA and CDR2 FQGNSA. The CDR3 contains 15 residues. CDR3 coding DNA: TGTGCCAGCAGCCCCCCCTCGGTCGTCACCGAGACCCAGTACTTC. Its translation is CASSPPSVVTETQYF.

This clonotype was detected only a few times. The V gene is TRBV29-1, the J gene TRBJ1-5; D possibly corresponds to TRBD1 (5 bases). This CDR3 is built from 12 residues. Germline V CDR1 and CDR2: SQVTM, ANQGSEA. V shed 4 bases and J shed 5 bases, with 9 bases lying between them. The CDR3 DNA reads TGCAGCGTTGGGGACGGGGATCAGCCCCAGCATTTT. This gives the protein CSVGDGDQPQHF.

This clonotype was counted ten times or more. V gene TRBV21-1 combines with J gene TRBJ2-5; the table calls TRBD1, which could not be checked here. TRBV21-1 is tagged as a pseudogene. This CDR3 region has 13 residues. CDR3 residues: CASTSSPGETQYF. CDR3 bases: TGTGCCAGCACCTCCTCCCCCGGGGAGACCCAGTACTTC.

This clonotype came up many times. V gene TRBV3-1 combines with J gene TRBJ2-1, with unresolved D. The V and J ends lost 1 base and 6 bases respectively, with 4 bases between them. Germline V gene data show CDR1 as LGHDT and CDR2 as YNNKEL (reference sequence). The CDR3 has 12 residues. Here the CDR3 reads CASSQGGNEQFF. The CDR3 DNA follows: TGTGCCAGCAGCCAAGGTGGCAATGAGCAGTTCTTC.

A single count supports this clonotype. This chain joins TRBV20-1 and TRBJ1-2; D is unresolved. Germline V gene sequence: CDR1 DFQATT, CDR2 SNEGSKA (reference sequence). The CDR3 is 11 residues long. Trimming left V 6 bases short and J 3 bases short, with 8 bases between. The CDR3 region has the DNA TGCAGTGCACGGAGGGACTATGGCTACACCTTC. This gives the protein CSARRDYGYTF.

This clonotype came up a few times. The V call is TRBV7-2, the J call TRBJ2-7, with 7 bases matching TRBD1. V was clipped by 1 base and J by 2 bases; unmatched bases: 11. From germline, CDR1 is SGHTA and CDR2 FQGNSA. This CDR3 region has 17 residues. The DNA for the CDR3 is TGTGCCAGCAGCTTAGTGTGGCAGGGGGAAGGGACCTACGAGCAGTACTTC. The encoded protein is CASSLVWQGEGTYEQYF.

The table lists this clonotype with a few counts. The chain is built from TRBV28 and TRBJ2-7, with 8 bases lining up with TRBD1. The CDR3 runs to 15 residues. Germline V gene sequence: CDR1 MDHEN, CDR2 SYDVKM. Trimming at V came to 6 bases and at J to 2 bases, leaving 9 bases not matched to a gene. In DNA, the CDR3 is TGTGCCAGCAGCAACGGACAGGGAAGGACCTACGAGCAGTACTTC. Translation: CASSNGQGRTYEQYF.

This chain connects TRBV6-5 to TRBJ2-5; 12 positions agree with TRBD2. The trim removed 5 bases at V and 4 bases at J, leaving 8 bases unmatched. The length of the CDR3 is 16 residues. Germline-derived CDR1 and CDR2 are MNHEY and SVGAGI. The CDR3 reads CASSQLAGGRGETQYF. Here the CDR3 DNA reads TGTGCCAGCAGTCAACTAGCGGGAGGCCGGGGAGAGACCCAGTACTTC.